The entry below describes one T cell receptor (beta chain). The sample originates from a study of blood T cell repertoires in COVID-19. Study as a whole: COVID-19 samples from acute and convalescent phases originated in the United States, Italy and Spain. In each case, the material was cDNA or gDNA derived from T cells, B-cell-depleted T cells, or PBMCs.

The CDR3 extends over 16 amino acids. The germline CDR1 and CDR2 sequences are LNHNV and YYDKDF (reference sequence). Trimming shortened V by 0 bases and J by 5 bases, and 16 bases separated the two germline ends. Study processing details: Scientists estimated how many nucleated cells there were by amplifying reference gene primers. The method was immunoSEQ multiplex PCR; TCRdb's version includes in-frame clones alone and lacks a portion of them. V and J calls and clone size are given by that table; D and trimming were obtained from the DNA. The repertoire includes 150,000 or so clones, 75% to 90% of them detected once, and about 5.7% sits in the top ten.

Sequenced sample: peripheral blood. The receptor was isolated from a man older than 75 with acute or convalescent COVID-19. V gene TRBV15 combines with J gene TRBJ1-1, with no clear D. CDR3 coding DNA: TGTGCCACCAGCAGAGATCGAATGGCGGGAACGACTGAAGCTTTCTTT. Translating gives CATSRDRMAGTTEAFF.